These 32 T cell receptor beta chains originate from one sample sequenced in a study of CD8+CD57+ T cells in acquired aplastic anemia. Profiling that covered TCR beta VDJ and CDR3 relied on genomic DNA as its template. TCRdb used MiXCR to reprocess the reads, holding one entry per CDR3 protein. The sample consists of hundreds of thousands of distinct CDR3 sequences, about two thirds of them appearing once. The source material was sorted CD4+, CD8+, or CD8+CD57+ T cells (not recorded which) from PBMCs. These receptors were collected from a human donor in good health, serving as a control.

The chain employs TRBV7-9 and TRBJ2-2; D remains ambiguous. CDR1 SEHNR and CDR2 FQNEAQ come from the germline V gene (reference sequence). Deletions cut 4 bases from V and 3 bases from J, with 15 bases between. The CDR3 runs to 16 residues. The CDR3 spells CASSSDEPTDTGELFF. The CDR3 bases are TGTGCCAGCAGCTCGGACGAGCCGACGGACACCGGGGAGCTGTTTTTT.

The rearrangement uses TRBV15 and TRBJ1-1; 8 bases line up with TRBD1. The CDR3 has 18 residues. V lost 2 bases, J lost 2 bases, and 13 bases stayed unmatched. The germline V gene has CDR1 LNHNV and CDR2 YYDKDF (reference sequence). CDR3 protein: CATSRPWDRMHTNTEAFF. The CDR3 DNA is TGTGCCACCAGCAGACCCTGGGACAGGATGCATACTAACACTGAAGCTTTCTTT.

This clonotype was seen repeatedly, ten times or more. V is TRBV12-5 and J is TRBJ2-5; 12 bases match TRBD2. The V gene end was trimmed by 1 base and the J gene end by 1 base; junction bases not matched to a gene: 1. Germline V lookup: CDR1 LGHNT, CDR2 FRNRAP. The CDR3 loop spans 16 amino acids. CDR3 sequence: CASGLGLAGAQETQYF. CDR3 sequence (DNA): TGTGCTAGTGGTTTGGGACTAGCGGGGGCCCAAGAGACCCAGTACTTC. Filled out from reference TRBV12-5 and TRBJ2-5, the complete variable domain reads DARVTQTPRHKVTEMGQEVTMRCQPILGHNTVFWYRQTMMQGLELLAYFRNRAPLDDSGMPKDRFSAEMPDATLATLKIQPSEPRDSAVYFCASGLGLAGAQETQYFGPGTRLLVL.

V usage is TRBV11-1 and J usage is TRBJ2-3; TRBD2 matches at 9 bases. V gave up 5 bases and J gave up 2 bases; unmatched junction bases: 14. CDR1 and CDR2 from the germline V gene are SGHAT and FQDESV (reference sequence). The CDR3 sequence is 18 residues long. CDR3 DNA sequence: TGTGCCAGCAGCCCCGACCATGGGCTAGCGGGGACCACAGATACGCAGTATTTT. Its translation: CASSPDHGLAGTTDTQYF. Using reference TRBV11-1 and TRBJ2-3 for the parts outside the CDR3, the full variable domain is EAEVAQSPRYKITEKSQAVAFWCDPISGHATLYWYRQILGQGPELLVQFQDESVVDDSQLPKDRFSAERLKGVDSTLKIQPAELGDSAMYLCASSPDHGLAGTTDTQYFGPGTRLTVL.

The chain has TRBV5-5 and TRBJ2-5; no reliable D call. CDR3 size: 16 residues. The V end was cut by 0 bases, the J end by 5 bases, with 17 bases between. Germline V gene sequence: CDR1 SGHKS, CDR2 YYEKEE (reference sequence). Here the CDR3 reads CASSLVISGVTETQYF. The CDR3 DNA reads TGTGCCAGCAGCTTGGTTATTAGTGGGGTTACGGAGACCCAGTACTTC.

This clonotype was seen more than once but under ten times. The chain carries TRBV18 and TRBJ2-2; 7 bases agree with TRBD1. The CDR3 runs 15 residues. Germline lookup yields CDR1 KGHSH and CDR2 LQKENI. V was pared by 5 bases and J by 4 bases, with 7 bases of the junction left unmatched. The CDR3 DNA follows: TGTGCCAGCTCAGCAGGGACAGTGAGCACCGGGGAGCTGTTTTTT. Encoded protein: CASSAGTVSTGELFF.

Points on this clonotype: No DNA is shown, since the ends of the CDR3 on it are uncertain; the CDR3 is the one TCRdb lists. The rearrangement joins TRBV12-3 or TRBV12-4 to TRBJ2-2; TRBD1 was called by the table and not checked on the DNA. A total of 23 residues make up the CDR3, ends included. The CDR3 is CTSSQTSVYFCAISPSGTGELFF.

J is TRBJ2-7 and V is TRBV7-4, with D maybe TRBD1 (6 bases). V lost 5 bases and J 3 bases, leaving 14 bases between the germline ends. Looked up from germline, CDR1 is SGHVT and CDR2 is SQSDAQ. This CDR3 comprises 14 residues. As DNA, the CDR3 is TGTGCCAGCAGCCCAGGGGACCGGGTCTACGAGCAGTACTTC. Translation gives CASSPGDRVYEQYF.

Comments on this clonotype: Sequence at one end of the junction differs from germline and may be a read error. The chain is built from TRBV7-9 and TRBJ2-7; D is tentatively TRBD1 or TRBD2 (5 bases each). Germline V lookup: CDR1 SEHNR, CDR2 FQNEAQ (reference sequence). CDR3 length: 15 amino acids. The CDR3 protein is CASSFAGGWGYMQYF. The CDR3 DNA follows: TGCGCCAGCAGCTTCGCAGGCGGCTGGGGGTACATGCAGTACTTC.

The chain has TRBV12-3 or TRBV12-4 and TRBJ1-5; D may be TRBD1 (5 bases). The CDR3 contains 14 residues. Trimming stripped 10 bases from V and 2 bases from J, with 15 bases between. The CDR3 is CATNHGTGNQPQHF. The CDR3 bases are TGTGCCACAAACCACGGGACGGGCAATCAGCCCCAGCATTTT.

V gene TRBV4-3 combines with J gene TRBJ1-5, with TRBD1 as a possible D gene (6 bases). Germline values: CDR1 LGHNA, CDR2 YSLEER. V was cut by 0 bases and J by 0 bases, with 12 bases left in between. The CDR3 spans 17 residues. For the CDR3, the DNA is TGCGCCAGCAGCCAAGATCGGGACAACGATAGCAATCAGCCCCAGCATTTT. This encodes CASSQDRDNDSNQPQHF.

This clonotype was seen ten or more times. The chain recombines TRBV5-1 with TRBJ2-5; D unresolved. Trimming took 4 bases from V and 2 from J, leaving 12 bases between them. The CDR3 has 14 amino acids. Germline V gene lookup returns CDR1 SGHRS and CDR2 YFSETQ. The CDR3 DNA reads as TGCGCCAGCAGCATGCTGCAGACTCAAGAGACCCAGTACTTC. It yields the protein CASSMLQTQETQYF.

This clonotype was observed many times. V and J are TRBV10-3 and TRBJ2-7; 10 bases are a match to TRBD1. Germline CDR1 ENHRY, CDR2 SYGVKD. The V segment lost 2 bases and the J segment 5 bases; nucleotides outside the gene matches: 3. The CDR3 extends over 14 amino acids. CDR3 coding DNA: TGTGCCATCAGTGAGAACGGACAGGGGGACGAGCAGTACTTC. Amino acid sequence: CAISENGQGDEQYF.

V gene TRBV11-2 combines with J gene TRBJ1-1; D perhaps matches TRBD1 (5 bases). The CDR3 loop spans 15 amino acids. V lost 4 bases and J lost 7, with 19 bases in between. Per germline, CDR1 SGHAT and CDR2 FQNNGV. The CDR3 bases are TGTGCCAGCAGCTCGGGACTAGCGGGGGATGGTGAAGCTTTCTTT. It is translated as CASSSGLAGDGEAFF.

V usage is TRBV5-5 and J usage is TRBJ2-7, with D tentatively TRBD1 or TRBD2 (5 bases each). The V end was cut by 2 bases, the J end by 7 bases, with 16 bases between. Germline CDR1 is SGHKS and CDR2 is YYEKEE (reference sequence). CDR3 length: 14 amino acids. In DNA form, the CDR3 reads TGTGCCAGCAGCTTATATCAGACAGAGGGGGAGCAGTACTTC. Residues: CASSLYQTEGEQYF.

This clonotype came up a few times. This chain links TRBV29-1 with TRBJ1-5; 9 bases are a match to TRBD1. The trim removed 7 bases at V and 5 bases at J, leaving 3 bases unmatched. Germline CDR1 is SQVTM and CDR2 is ANQGSEA. This CDR3 contains 12 residues. CDR3 region: CSAGQGYQPQHF. The CDR3 DNA reads as TGCAGCGCGGGACAGGGATATCAGCCCCAGCATTTT.

The table lists this clonotype with many counts. The gene calls are TRBV7-2 and TRBJ1-1; D unresolved. The CDR3 extends over 13 amino acids. Germline-derived CDR1 and CDR2 are SGHTA and FQGNSA. Deletions cut 5 bases from V and 0 bases from J, with 7 bases between. CDR3 DNA sequence: TGTGCCAGCAGCGCGGAGGTGAACACTGAAGCTTTCTTT. It is translated as CASSAEVNTEAFF. Based on the CDR3 plus reference TRBV7-2 and TRBJ1-1, the full variable domain is GAGVSQSPSNKVTEKGKDVELRCDPISGHTALYWYRQSLGQGLEFLIYFQGNSAPDKSGLPSDRFSAERTGGSVSTLTIQRTQQEDSAVYLCASSAEVNTEAFFGQGTRLTVV.

This rearrangement joins TRBV25-1 to TRBJ2-1; TRBD2 might be the D (7 bases). V shed 4 bases and J shed 10 bases, with 14 bases lying between them. Germline assignment: CDR1 MGHDK and CDR2 SYGVNS. CDR3 length: 13 residues. The CDR3 spells CASSGGRGGEQFF. The CDR3 DNA follows: TGTGCCAGCAGTGGGGGTAGGGGGGGCGAGCAGTTCTTC.

V gene TRBV9 combines with J gene TRBJ1-5, with TRBD1 as a possible D gene (6 bases). The CDR3 sequence is 14 residues long. The V and J ends lost 4 bases and 9 bases respectively, with 17 bases between them. CDR1 is SGDLS and CDR2 is YYNGEE in the germline V gene. Here the CDR3 reads CASSPRVGAPPQHF. The CDR3 DNA reads TGTGCCAGCAGCCCCCGCGTGGGGGCGCCGCCCCAGCATTTT.

CDR3 loop: CASSLEGQTETQYF. In nucleotides, the CDR3 is TGTGCCAGCAGCTTGGAGGGCCAAACGGAGACCCAGTACTTC. The rearrangement links TRBV5-5 to TRBJ2-5; D not resolved. This CDR3 is built from 14 residues. The ends were cut back, 0 bases at V and 5 bases at J, with 11 bases in the middle. Per the germline V gene, CDR1 is SGHKS and CDR2 is YYEKEE (reference sequence).

In regard to this clonotype: One end of the junction is discordant with germline, which a read error may explain. This rearrangement joins TRBV7-2 to TRBJ1-5; tentative D call: TRBD1 (5 bases). Germline lookup yields CDR1 SGHTA and CDR2 FQGNSA. There are 14 residues in the CDR3. In nucleotides, the CDR3 is TGTGCCAGCAGATCCCGGGGGGAAGGGCCGCTCCACTTTTTT. Translating gives CASRSRGEGPLHFF.

The rearrangement uses TRBV11-2 and TRBJ2-3, with D possibly being TRBD2 (6 bases). Trimming shortened V by 5 bases and J by 6 bases, and 12 bases separated the two germline ends. Germline CDR1 SGHAT, CDR2 FQNNGV. This CDR3 is built from 13 residues. CDR3 amino acids: CASSGAGQDTQYF. The CDR3 DNA follows: TGTGCCAGCAGCGGGGCGGGGCAGGATACGCAGTATTTT.

Note on this clonotype: At one of its ends the junction is not consistent with the germline gene, which may arise from a read error. This rearrangement joins TRBV7-2 to TRBJ2-5; 7 nucleotides line up with TRBD1. CDR1 is SGHTA, CDR2 FQGNSA, per germline. CDR3 length: 16 amino acids. CDR3 sequence (DNA): TGTGCCAGCAGCCTCTACGTGGTAGGGGGCCAAGAGACCCAGTGCTTC. Translation gives CASSLYVVGGQETQCF.

This chain connects TRBV11-2 to TRBJ1-1; D unclear. The V gene lost 0 bases and the J gene lost 4 bases, with 9 bases spanning the gap. Germline assignment: CDR1 SGHAT and CDR2 FQNNGV. The CDR3 totals 14 residues. The CDR3 sequence is CASSLERNSTEAFF. The CDR3 bases are TGTGCCAGCAGCTTAGAGCGGAACAGCACTGAAGCTTTCTTT.

This clonotype was recorded many times. J is TRBJ2-1 and V is TRBV5-4; unclear D gene. There are 15 residues in the CDR3. In germline, CDR1 is SGHNT, CDR2 YYREEE (reference sequence). V was shortened by 0 bases and J by 6 bases, with 13 bases between the two germline ends. The CDR3 protein is CASSLAPALSNEQFF. As DNA, the CDR3 is TGTGCCAGCAGCTTGGCCCCAGCCCTATCCAATGAGCAGTTCTTC. The complete variable domain, with remaining parts taken from reference TRBV5-4 and TRBJ2-1, reads ETGVTQSPTHLIKTRGQQVTLRCSSQSGHNTVSWYQQALGQGPQFIFQYYREEENGRGNFPPRFSGLQFPNYSSELNVNALELDDSALYLCASSLAPALSNEQFFGPGTRLTVL.

Of note for this clonotype: No conserved phenylalanine or tryptophan ends this CDR3, so it is likely a read error. The V call is TRBV12-3 or TRBV12-4, the J call TRBJ2-3; either TRBD1 or TRBD2 may supply D (7 bases each). Trimming stripped 6 bases from V and 3 bases from J, with 19 bases between. This CDR3 spans 16 amino acids. The chain's CDR3 is CASSDQGGGVTDTQYS. The CDR3 coding sequence is TGTGCCAGCAGCGACCAGGGGGGGGGCGTGACAGATACGCAGTATTCT.

Details on this clonotype: At one of its ends the junction is not consistent with the germline gene, which may arise from a read error. The chain recombines TRBV19 with TRBJ2-3, with 8 bases fitting TRBD1. TRBJ2-7 explains the end of the DNA better; the J call may be wrong. CDR3 length: 14 amino acids. Germline lookup yields CDR1 LNHDA and CDR2 SQIVND (reference sequence). CDR3 bases: TGTGCCAGTAGTCGGGCAGGGGGCCCCTACGCGCAGTACTTC. Protein product: CASSRAGGPYAQYF.

Regarding this clonotype: The junction does not match germline at one end; this may be a read error. The chain recombines TRBV4-3 with TRBJ2-7, with D perhaps matching TRBD1 (6 bases). CDR3 length equals 15 residues. Per germline, CDR1 LGHNA and CDR2 YSLEER. Here the CDR3 reads CASGQRSTGLDEQYF. CDR3 nucleotide sequence: TGCGCCAGCGGCCAACGGAGTACAGGGCTCGACGAGCAGTACTTC.

A note on this clonotype: Mismatch with germline at one junction end may stem from a read error. V is TRBV2 and J is TRBJ2-3, with D possibly being TRBD1 (5 bases). The length of the CDR3 is 15 residues. Germline CDR1 reads SNHLY; CDR2 reads FYNNEI. The CDR3 sequence: CASSSTGHGTGTQYF. The CDR3, as DNA: TGTGCCAGCAGCTCAACTGGCCATGGTACAGGTACGCAGTATTTT.

On this clonotype: An end of the junction does not agree with germline; a read error may underlie this. This rearrangement joins TRBV10-1 to TRBJ2-1; 10 bases agree with TRBD2. Germline CDR1 reads WNHNN; CDR2 reads SYGVQD (reference sequence). This CDR3 region has 16 residues. The CDR3 bases are TGCGCCATGGGACCTCAGCGGGGGGGCTCTGACAATGAGCAGCTCTTC. Protein sequence: CAMGPQRGGSDNEQLF.

Regarding this clonotype: The junction shows a germline mismatch at one end, possibly a read error. The chain couples TRBV29-1 to TRBJ2-1; D ambiguous. The DNA end favors TRBJ2-5, so the J call may be wrong. The CDR3 consists of 15 residues. CDR1 and CDR2 (germline): SQVTM, ANQGSEA. Written as DNA, the CDR3 is TGCAGCGTTGTAGAACTACGGACCTTCCCAGAGCCCCAGTACTTC. This sequence encodes CSVVELRTFPEPQYF.

This clonotype appeared many times. The V call is TRBV9, the J call TRBJ2-1, with 8 bases aligning to TRBD2. The V and J ends lost 4 bases and 7 bases, in that order; junction bases with no gene match: 10. This CDR3 has 15 amino acids. Per the germline V gene, CDR1 is SGDLS and CDR2 is YYNGEE. The CDR3 reads CASSPRLLAGNEQFF. The CDR3 DNA reads as TGTGCCAGCAGCCCCCGGTTGTTAGCGGGGAATGAGCAGTTCTTC.